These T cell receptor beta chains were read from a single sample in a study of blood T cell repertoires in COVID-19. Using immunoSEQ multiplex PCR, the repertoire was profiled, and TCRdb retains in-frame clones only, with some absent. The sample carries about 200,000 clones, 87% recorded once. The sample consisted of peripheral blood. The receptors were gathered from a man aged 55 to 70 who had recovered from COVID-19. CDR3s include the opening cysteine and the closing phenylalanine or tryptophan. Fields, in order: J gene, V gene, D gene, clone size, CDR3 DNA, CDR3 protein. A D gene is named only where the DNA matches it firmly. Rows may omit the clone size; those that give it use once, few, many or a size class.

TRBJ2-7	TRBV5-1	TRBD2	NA	TGCGCCAGCAGCCTCGGGACTAGCGGACGTAGACGCCCTCAATACGAGCAGTACTTC	CASSLGTSGRRRPQYEQYF
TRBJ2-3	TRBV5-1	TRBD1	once	TGCGCCAGCAGCCCTCCGGGACAGCGTAGCACAGATACGCAGTATTTT	CASSPPGQRSTDTQYF
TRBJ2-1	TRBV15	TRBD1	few	TGTGCCACCAGCCGGACAGGGAGCTCCTACAATGAGCAGTTCTTC	CATSRTGSSYNEQFF
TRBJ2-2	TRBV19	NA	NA	TGTGCCAGTAGTATAGCCAGGGGCACCGGGGAGCTGTTTTTT	CASSIARGTGELFF
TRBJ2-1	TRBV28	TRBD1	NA	TGTGCCAGCAGTTCCCCGTACGGGACAGGGAAAAGGGCCTACAATGAGCAGTTCTTC	CASSSPYGTGKRAYNEQFF
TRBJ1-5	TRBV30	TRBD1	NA	TGTGCCTGGAGCACAGGGGACAATCAGCCCCAGCATTTT	CAWSTGDNQPQHF
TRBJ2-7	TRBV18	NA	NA	TGTGCCAGCTCATCTGCAGGGCTAGTGAGGTACGAGCAGTACTTC	CASSSAGLVRYEQYF
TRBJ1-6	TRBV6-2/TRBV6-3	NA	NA	TGTGCCAGCAGTTACTCGTCCAGCGCATACTATAATTCACCCCTCCACTTT	CASSYSSSAYYNSPLHF
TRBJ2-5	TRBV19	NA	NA	TGTGCCAGTAAAGGGGGAGGGTTGGAGACCCAGTACTTC	CASKGGGLETQYF
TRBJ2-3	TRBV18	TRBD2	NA	TGTGCCAGCTCCTCGGGACTAGCGGGGAGCACAGATACGCAGTATTTT	CASSSGLAGSTDTQYF
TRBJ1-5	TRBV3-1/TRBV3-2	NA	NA	TGTGCCAGCAGCCTTTGGGGGCTAGATCAGCCCCAGCATTTT	CASSLWGLDQPQHF
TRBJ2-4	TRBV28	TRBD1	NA	TGTGCCAGCAGTTCGGGACAGGGGCTGCGTATTCAGTACTTC	CASSSGQGLRIQYF
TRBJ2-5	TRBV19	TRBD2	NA	TGTGCCAGTACTACCGGGAGGACGGAGACCCAGTACTTC	CASTTGRTETQYF
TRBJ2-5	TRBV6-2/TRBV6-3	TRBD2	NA	TGTGCCAGCAGTCAGTGGCGGGGGATAAGACAAGAGACCCAGTACTTC	CASSQWRGIRQETQYF
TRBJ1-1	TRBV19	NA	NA	TGTGCCAGTAGTATAGAGGGGGGTAACACTGAAGCTTTCTTT	CASSIEGGNTEAFF
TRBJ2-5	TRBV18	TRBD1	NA	TGTGCCAGCTCCCGGGGACAGGGCTTAGAGACCCAGTACTTC	CASSRGQGLETQYF
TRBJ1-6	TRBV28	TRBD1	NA	TGTGCCAGCAGTGCAGGGGGTACCAATTCACCCCTCCACTTT	CASSAGGTNSPLHF
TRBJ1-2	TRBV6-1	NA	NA	TGTGCCAGCAGTTCAGGGGCGAAAGGCTACACCTTC	CASSSGAKGYTF
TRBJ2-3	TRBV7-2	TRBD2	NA	TGTGCCAGCAGCCGGACTAGCGGTAGCACAGATACGCAGTATTTT	CASSRTSGSTDTQYF
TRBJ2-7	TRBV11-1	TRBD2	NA	TGTGCCAGCAGCCAGACGAGCGGGGGCTACGAGCAGTACTTC	CASSQTSGGYEQYF
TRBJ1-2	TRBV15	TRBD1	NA	TGTGCCACCAGCACTGGGACAGGGGGCAACTATGGCTACACCTTC	CATSTGTGGNYGYTF
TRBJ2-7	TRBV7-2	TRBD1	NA	TGTGCCAGCAGCGGGACAGTAGCCTACGAGCAGTACTTC	CASSGTVAYEQYF
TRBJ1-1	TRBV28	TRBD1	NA	TGTGCCAGCAGTCCCTCGACAGGGTCGAGGGCTGAAGCTTTCTTT	CASSPSTGSRAEAFF
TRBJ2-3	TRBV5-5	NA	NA	TGTGCCAGCAGCTTGGGCTTTTCAGTCGCGGGGGCGGCAGATACGCAGTATTTT	CASSLGFSVAGAADTQYF
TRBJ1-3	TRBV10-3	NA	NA	TGTGCCATCAGTGAGACGACAGCTGGAAACACCATATATTTT	CAISETTAGNTIYF
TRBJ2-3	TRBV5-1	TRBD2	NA	TGCGCCAGCAGCTTGGTGGCTAGCGGGACAAGGGTTCCAGATACGCAGTATTTT	CASSLVASGTRVPDTQYF
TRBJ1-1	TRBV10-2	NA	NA	TGCGCCAGCAGTGACAGGGAAGGCACTGAAGCTTTCTTT	CASSDREGTEAFF
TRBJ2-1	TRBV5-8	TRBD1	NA	TGTGCCAGCAGCTTGCAGCCGGTGCCAGGGGGTTTTGGTGAGCAGTTCTTC	CASSLQPVPGGFGEQFF
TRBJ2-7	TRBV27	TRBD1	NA	TGTGCCAGCAGTCCCCGGACAGGGGGCTCCTACGAGCAGTACTTC	CASSPRTGGSYEQYF
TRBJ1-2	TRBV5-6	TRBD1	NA	TGTGCCAGCAGCTCCCTCAGGACAGGACTTTATGGCTACACCTTC	CASSSLRTGLYGYTF
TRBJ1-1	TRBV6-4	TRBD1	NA	TGTGCCAGCAGTCCCCGACAGGGAAGCACTGAAGCTTTCTTT	CASSPRQGSTEAFF
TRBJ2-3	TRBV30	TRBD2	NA	TGTGCCTGGAGTGAGGGTAGCGGGAGAGATACGCAGTATTTT	CAWSEGSGRDTQYF
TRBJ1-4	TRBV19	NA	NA	TGTGCCAGTAGTACGTCACAGGTGCATAATGAAAAACTGTTTTTT	CASSTSQVHNEKLFF
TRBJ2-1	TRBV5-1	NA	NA	TGCGCCAGCAGCCCTGACGGGACCTACAATGAGCAGTTCTTC	CASSPDGTYNEQFF
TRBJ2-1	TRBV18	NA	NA	TGTGCCAGCTCACCACCGGGAGGAAACAATGAGCAGTTCTTC	CASSPPGGNNEQFF
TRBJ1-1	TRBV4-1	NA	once	TGCGCCAGCAGCCAAGCAGACAGGAACACTGAAGCTTTCTTT	CASSQADRNTEAFF
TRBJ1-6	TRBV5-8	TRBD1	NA	TGTGCCAGCAGCTTTCAGGGGGCCAATTCACCCCTCCACTTT	CASSFQGANSPLHF
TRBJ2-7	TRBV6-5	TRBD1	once	TGTGCCAGCCTCGACAGGGGACGTTCCTACGAGCAGTACTTC	CASLDRGRSYEQYF
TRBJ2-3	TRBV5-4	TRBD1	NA	TGTGCCAGCAGCCCTCCGGGACAGATCACAGATACGCAGTATTTT	CASSPPGQITDTQYF
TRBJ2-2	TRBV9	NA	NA	TGTGCCAGCAGCGTAAACACTAGCCCAAACACCGGGGAGCTGTTTTTT	CASSVNTSPNTGELFF
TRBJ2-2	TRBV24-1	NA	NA	TGTGCCACCCGGGCAGCGGCCACCGGGGAGCTGTTTTTT	CATRAAATGELFF
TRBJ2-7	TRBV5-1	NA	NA	TGCGCCAGCACCATTCAGGCGGGGAGCTCCTACGAGCAGTACTTC	CASTIQAGSSYEQYF
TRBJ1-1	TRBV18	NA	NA	TGTGCCAGCTCAAAAGTAGTCACAGTCTCAAACACTGAAGCTTTCTTT	CASSKVVTVSNTEAFF
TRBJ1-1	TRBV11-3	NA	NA	TGTGCCAGCAGCTTGGGCGGGGGGCTGGGCACTGAAGCTTTCTTT	CASSLGGGLGTEAFF
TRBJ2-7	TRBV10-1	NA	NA	TGCGCCAGCAGTACAGGGCTCTCCTACGAGCAGTACTTC	CASSTGLSYEQYF